This TCR beta chain was documented in a study of blood T cells in healthy people across ages. Findings of the study overall: Estimates drawn from one million T cells were deemed to understate diversity.

Approximately 9.2 milliliters was the volume of peripheral blood drawn from each donor. Concerning this clonotype itself: As yet, its antigen is unknown. The germline gene is not matched at one end of the junction; a read error may be the cause.

Through a sample-barcoded 5' primer and a J-beta primer mix, a second PCR was run for roughly 6 to 12 cycles. TCRdb processed the 5' RACE reads anew with MiXCR; each CDR3 protein has one entry. The data show approximately 1,700,000 distinct CDR3 sequences, approximately 39% seen once. This CDR3 has 15 amino acids. From germline, CDR1 is LNHNV and CDR2 YYDKDF (reference sequence). This receptor was obtained from a human donor in good health. This chain connects TRBV15 to TRBJ1-2; D uncertain. The sequenced sample was blood. CDR3 sequence (DNA): TGTGCCACCAGCAGAGACCTATCCGATAACTATGGCTGCACCTTC. This translates into CATSRDLSDNYGCTF. The full variable domain, with the rest looked up from reference TRBV15 and TRBJ1-2, is DAMVIQNPRYQVTQFGKPVTLSCSQTLNHNVMYWYQQKSSQAPKLLFHYYDKDFNNEADTPDNFQSRRPNTSFCFLDIRSPGLGDTAMYLCATSRDLSDNYGCTFGSGTRLTVV.